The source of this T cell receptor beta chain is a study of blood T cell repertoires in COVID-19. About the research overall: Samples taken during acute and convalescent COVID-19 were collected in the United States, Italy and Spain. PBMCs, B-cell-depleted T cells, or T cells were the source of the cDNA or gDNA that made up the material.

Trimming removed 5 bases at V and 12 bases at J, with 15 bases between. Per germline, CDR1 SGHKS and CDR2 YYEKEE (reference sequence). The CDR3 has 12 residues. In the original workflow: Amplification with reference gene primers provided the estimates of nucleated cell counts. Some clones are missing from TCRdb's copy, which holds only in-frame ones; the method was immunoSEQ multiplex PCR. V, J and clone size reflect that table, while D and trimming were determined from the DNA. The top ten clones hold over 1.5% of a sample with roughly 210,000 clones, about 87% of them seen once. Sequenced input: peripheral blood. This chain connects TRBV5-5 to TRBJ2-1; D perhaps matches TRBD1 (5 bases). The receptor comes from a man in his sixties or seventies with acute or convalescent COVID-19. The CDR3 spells CASRVAGLGQFF. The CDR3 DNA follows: TGTGCCAGCAGGGTGGCAGGGTTAGGGCAGTTCTTC.